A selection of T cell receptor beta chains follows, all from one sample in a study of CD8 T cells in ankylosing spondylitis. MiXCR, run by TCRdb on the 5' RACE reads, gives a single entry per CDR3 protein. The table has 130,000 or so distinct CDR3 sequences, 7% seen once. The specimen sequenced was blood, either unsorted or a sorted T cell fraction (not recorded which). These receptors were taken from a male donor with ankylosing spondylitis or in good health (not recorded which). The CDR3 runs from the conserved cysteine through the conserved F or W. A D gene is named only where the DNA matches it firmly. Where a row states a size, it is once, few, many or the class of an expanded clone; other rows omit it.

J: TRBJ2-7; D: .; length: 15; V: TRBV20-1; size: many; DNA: TGCAGTGCTAGTGGGGTGCAGGGTATGGGGTACGAGCAGTACTTC; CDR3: CSASGVQGMGYEQYF
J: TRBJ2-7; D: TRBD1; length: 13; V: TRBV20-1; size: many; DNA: TGCAGTGCTCAAGGGACAGCCTTACACGAGCAGTACTTC; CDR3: CSAQGTALHEQYF
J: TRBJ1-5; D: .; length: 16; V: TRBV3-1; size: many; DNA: TGTGCCAGCAGCCAAGATCATCCAGCTAGCAATCAGCCCCAGCATTTT; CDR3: CASSQDHPASNQPQHF
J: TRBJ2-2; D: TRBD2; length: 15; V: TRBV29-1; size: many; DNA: TGCAGCGTTAGACTAGCGGGAGGACTCACCGGGGAGCTGTTTTTT; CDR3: CSVRLAGGLTGELFF
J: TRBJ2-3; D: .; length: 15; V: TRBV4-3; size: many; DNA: TGCGCCAGCAGCCAAGGAATGACGGGAGCAGATACGCAGTATTTT; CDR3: CASSQGMTGADTQYF
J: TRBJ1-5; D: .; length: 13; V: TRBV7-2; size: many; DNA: TGTGCCAGCGGGGGGGGGCGAGATCAGCCCCAGCATTTT; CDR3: CASGGGRDQPQHF
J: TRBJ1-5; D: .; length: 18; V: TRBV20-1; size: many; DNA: TGCAGTGCTCTCCCCTTACTCCGGGACACCTATAGCAATCAGCCCCAGCATTTT; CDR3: CSALPLLRDTYSNQPQHF
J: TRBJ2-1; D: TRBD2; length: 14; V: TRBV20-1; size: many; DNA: TGCAGTGCTCAAAAGCGGGAGTCCTACAATGAGCAGTTCTTC; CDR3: CSAQKRESYNEQFF
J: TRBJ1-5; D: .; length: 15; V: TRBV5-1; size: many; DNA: TGCGCCAGCAGCTTGGAGGGGGACAGCAATCAGCCCCAGCATTTT; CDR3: CASSLEGDSNQPQHF
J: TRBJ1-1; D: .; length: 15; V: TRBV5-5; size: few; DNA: TGTGCCAGCAGCCCTCTTGGGAGGAGGAACACTGAAGCTTTCTTT; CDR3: CASSPLGRRNTEAFF
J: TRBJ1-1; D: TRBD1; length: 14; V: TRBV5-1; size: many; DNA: TGCGCCAGCAGCTCGGACAGGGGCCAAACTGAAGCTTTCTTT; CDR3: CASSSDRGQTEAFF
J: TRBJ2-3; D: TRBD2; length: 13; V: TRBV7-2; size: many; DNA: TGTGCCAGCAGCTTACCGGGGGGAGATACGCAGTATTTT; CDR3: CASSLPGGDTQYF
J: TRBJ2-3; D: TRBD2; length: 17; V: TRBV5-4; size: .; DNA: TGTGCCAGCAGCTTGTCATTACGCGGGAGTGGCACAGATACGCAGTATTTT; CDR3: CASSLSLRGSGTDTQYF
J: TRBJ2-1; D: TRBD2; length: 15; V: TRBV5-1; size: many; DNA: TGCGCCAGCAGCGCCGGGACTAGCGGAGTCAATGAGCAGTTCTTC; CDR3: CASSAGTSGVNEQFF
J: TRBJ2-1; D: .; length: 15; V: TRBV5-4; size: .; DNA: TGTGCCAGCAGCTTGTCTGCTAGCTCCTACAATGAGCAGTTCTTC; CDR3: CASSLSASSYNEQFF
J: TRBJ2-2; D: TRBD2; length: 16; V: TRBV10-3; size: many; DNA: TGTGCCATCAGTCTCACAGCGGGGGAGTACACCGGGGAGCTGTTTTTT; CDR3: CAISLTAGEYTGELFF
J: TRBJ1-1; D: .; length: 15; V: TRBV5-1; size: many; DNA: TGCGCCAGCAGCCCCGGACCAGCACTGAACACTGAAGCTTTCTTT; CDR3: CASSPGPALNTEAFF
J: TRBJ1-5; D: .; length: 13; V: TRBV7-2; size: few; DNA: TGTGCCAGCAGCTCCCAGGGCTTACAGCCCCAGCATTTT; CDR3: CASSSQGLQPQHF
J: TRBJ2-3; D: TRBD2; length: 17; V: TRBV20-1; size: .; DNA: TGCAGTGCTCAGGAAAGGCGGGGGGGCTCTAGGTCAGATACGCAGTATTTT; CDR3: CSAQERRGGSRSDTQYF
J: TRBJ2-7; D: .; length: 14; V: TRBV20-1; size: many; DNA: TGCAGTGCGGAGGCTCCAGGACGGACTTACGAGCAGTACTTC; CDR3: CSAEAPGRTYEQYF
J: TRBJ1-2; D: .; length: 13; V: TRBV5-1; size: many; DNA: TGCGCCAGCAGCCACGATGGGAACTATGGCTACACCTTC; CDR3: CASSHDGNYGYTF
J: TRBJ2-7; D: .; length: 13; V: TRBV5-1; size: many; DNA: TGCGCCAGCAGCTTCCCGCCAAACTACGAGCAGTACTTC; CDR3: CASSFPPNYEQYF
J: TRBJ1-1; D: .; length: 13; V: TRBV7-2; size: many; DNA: TGTGCCAGCAGCTTTACCGAGGGGACTGAAGCTTTCTTT; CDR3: CASSFTEGTEAFF
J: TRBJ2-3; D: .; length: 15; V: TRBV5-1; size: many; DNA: TGCGCCAGCAGCTTGGGGGTTGGGCGCACAGATACGCAGTATTTT; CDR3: CASSLGVGRTDTQYF
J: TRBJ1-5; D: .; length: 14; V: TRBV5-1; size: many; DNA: TGCGCCAGCCGCCCGGGACAAAGCAATCAGCCCCAGCATTTT; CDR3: CASRPGQSNQPQHF
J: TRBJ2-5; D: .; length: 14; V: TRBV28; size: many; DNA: TGTGCCAGCAGTTTACCTTCGAAGCAAGAGACCCAGTACTTC; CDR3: CASSLPSKQETQYF
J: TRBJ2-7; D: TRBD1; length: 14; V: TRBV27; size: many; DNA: TGTGCCAGCAGTTCAGACAGGGAGCAGGACGAGCAGTACTTC; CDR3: CASSSDREQDEQYF
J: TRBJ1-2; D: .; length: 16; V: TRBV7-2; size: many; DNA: TGTGCCAGCAGCTTGACACCCCCGGACATTAACTATGGCTACACCTTC; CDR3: CASSLTPPDINYGYTF
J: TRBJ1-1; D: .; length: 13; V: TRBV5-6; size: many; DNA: TGTGCCAGCACCACTGATTTATACACTGAAGCTTTCTTT; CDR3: CASTTDLYTEAFF
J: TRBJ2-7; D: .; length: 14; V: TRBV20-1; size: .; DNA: TGCAGTGCTAGAGATCCGGCAGTAAACTACGAGCAGTACTTC; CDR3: CSARDPAVNYEQYF
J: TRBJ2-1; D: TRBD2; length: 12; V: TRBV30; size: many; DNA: TGTGCCGCTAGCGGGGGGGACAATGAGCAGTTCTTC; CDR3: CAASGGDNEQFF
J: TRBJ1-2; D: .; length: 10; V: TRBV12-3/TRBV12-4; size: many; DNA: TGTGCCAGCAGTTTAGGTGGCTACACCTTC; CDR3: CASSLGGYTF
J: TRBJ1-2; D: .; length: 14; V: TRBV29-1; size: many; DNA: TGCAGCGTTGAGGCACCGGACCGGGACTATGGCTACACCTTC; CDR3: CSVEAPDRDYGYTF
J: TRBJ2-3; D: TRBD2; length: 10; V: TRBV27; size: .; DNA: TGTGCCACGGGGGGGGATACGCAGTATTTT; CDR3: CATGGDTQYF
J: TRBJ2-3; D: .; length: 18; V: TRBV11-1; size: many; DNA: TGTGCCAGCAGCTTAGTAAGGGTCGGAACCCCGGGCACAGATACGCAGTATTTT; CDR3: CASSLVRVGTPGTDTQYF
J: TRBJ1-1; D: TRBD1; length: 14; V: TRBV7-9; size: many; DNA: TGTGCCAGCAGCAACGACAGGGCGTCATCCGAAGCTTTCTTT; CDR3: CASSNDRASSEAFF
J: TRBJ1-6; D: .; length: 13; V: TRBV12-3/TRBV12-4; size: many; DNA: TGTGCCAGCAGTTTAAACATGAATTCACCCCTCCACTTT; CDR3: CASSLNMNSPLHF
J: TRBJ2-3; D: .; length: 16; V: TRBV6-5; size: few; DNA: TGTGCCAGCAGTTTGCTTCCTGGACAGCTCACAGATACGCAGTATTTT; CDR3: CASSLLPGQLTDTQYF
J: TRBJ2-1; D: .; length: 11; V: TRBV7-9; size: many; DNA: TGTGCCAGCAGCAAGACGGACGGGGGGTTCTTC; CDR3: CASSKTDGGFF
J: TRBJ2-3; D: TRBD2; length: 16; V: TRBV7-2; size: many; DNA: TGTGCCAGCAGCTCCCCTGGGCGGGAGGGCACAGATACGCAGTATTTT; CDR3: CASSSPGREGTDTQYF
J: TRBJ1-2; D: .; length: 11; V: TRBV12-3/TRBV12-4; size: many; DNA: TGTGCCAGCAGCCAGTCCAGTGGCTACACCTTC; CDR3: CASSQSSGYTF
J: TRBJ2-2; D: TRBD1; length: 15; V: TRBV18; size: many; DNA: TGTGCCAGCTCACCGGACAGGGTGGACACCGGGGAGCTGTTTTTT; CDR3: CASSPDRVDTGELFF
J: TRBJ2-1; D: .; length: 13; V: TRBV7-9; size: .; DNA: TGTGCCAGCTTGATTCCCTCCTACAATGAGCAGTTCTTC; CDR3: CASLIPSYNEQFF
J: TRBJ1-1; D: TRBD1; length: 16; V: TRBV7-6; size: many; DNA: TGTGCCAGCAGCTCCCGGGACAGACCTAAGGAAACTGAAGCTTTCTTT; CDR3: CASSSRDRPKETEAFF
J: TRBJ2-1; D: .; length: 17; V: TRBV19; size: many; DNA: TGTGCCAGTAGTACCTCCTCGACAGGCGCATCCTACAATGAGCAGTTCTTC; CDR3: CASSTSSTGASYNEQFF
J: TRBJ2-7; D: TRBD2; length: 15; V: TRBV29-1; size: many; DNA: TGCAGCGTCATACCCTGGACTAGCGGGAGCTACGAGCAGTACTTC; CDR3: CSVIPWTSGSYEQYF
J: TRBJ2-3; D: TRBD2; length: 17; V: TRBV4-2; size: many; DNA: TGTGCCAGCAGCCAAGTAGGACTAGCTCATCGCACAGATACGCAGTATTTT; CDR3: CASSQVGLAHRTDTQYF
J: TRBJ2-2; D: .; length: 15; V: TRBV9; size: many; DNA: TGTGCCAGCAGCGTCGAGGGGGTGTCGACCGGGGAGCTGTTTTTT; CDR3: CASSVEGVSTGELFF
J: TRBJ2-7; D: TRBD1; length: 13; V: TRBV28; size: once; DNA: TGTGCCAGCAGTCCCCGGGACAGAGGCGAGCAGTACTTC; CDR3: CASSPRDRGEQYF
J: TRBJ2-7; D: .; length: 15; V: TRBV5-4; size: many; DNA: TGTGCCAGCAGCTTGGATTTGGAGGTGGTCTACGAGCAGTACTTC; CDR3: CASSLDLEVVYEQYF
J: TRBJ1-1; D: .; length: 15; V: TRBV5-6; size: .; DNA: TGTGCCAGCAGCGCAAGGCGTTTACAGAACACTGAAGCTTTCTTT; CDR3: CASSARRLQNTEAFF
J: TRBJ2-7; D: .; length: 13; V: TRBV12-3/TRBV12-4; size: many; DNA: TGCGCCAGCAGCTTCGGTTCTTCCTACGAGCAGTACTTC; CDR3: CASSFGSSYEQYF
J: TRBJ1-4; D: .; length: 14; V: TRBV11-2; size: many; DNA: TGTGCCAGCAGGCCGACAGGTAGAGGGGAAAAACTGTTTTTT; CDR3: CASRPTGRGEKLFF
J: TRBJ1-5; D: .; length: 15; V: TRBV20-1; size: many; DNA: TGCAGTGCACACCCAGGGGAGTTTGGCAATCAGCCCCAGCATTTT; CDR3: CSAHPGEFGNQPQHF
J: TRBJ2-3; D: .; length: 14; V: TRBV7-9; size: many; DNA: TGTGCCAGCAACCGAGAGGGGGGGCGAGATACGCAGTATTTT; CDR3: CASNREGGRDTQYF